The 30 T cell receptor beta chains given below trace back to one sample, sequenced in a study of T cell responses to AZD1222 COVID-19 vaccine. The repertoire was sequenced with immunoSEQ multiplex PCR; TCRdb's copy has only in-frame clones and lacks some. Of over 75,000 clones in the sample, more than 70% were seen once. This sample comprised peripheral blood, obtained on day 0 of AZD1222 vaccination. All receptors come from an adult in good health.

The table lists this clone with a few counts. This chain joins TRBV6-1 and TRBJ2-7; D is unresolved. CDR1 and CDR2 (germline): MNHNS, SASEGT. Trimming removed 4 bases from V and 6 bases from J, with 22 bases in between. The CDR3 contains 16 residues. The CDR3 loop reads CASSVRGTLPPREQYF. DNA for the CDR3: TGTGCCAGCAGTGTCCGAGGTACCCTGCCCCCTCGCGAGCAGTACTTC.

The chain couples TRBV10-1 to TRBJ2-1, with TRBD2 matching 12 bases. With V trimmed by 2 bases and J by 7 bases, 3 bases remained unmatched. Per the germline V gene, CDR1 is WNHNN and CDR2 is SYGVQD (reference sequence). This CDR3 contains 15 residues. The CDR3 loop reads CASSETSGGFNEQFF. The CDR3 region has the DNA TGCGCCAGCAGTGAGACTAGCGGGGGGTTTAATGAGCAGTTCTTC.

This sequence joins TRBV3-1 (or the pseudogene TRBV3-2) and TRBJ1-1; D unresolved. Germline CDR1 is LGHDT and CDR2 is YNNKEL (reference sequence). The CDR3 has 14 residues. Trimming removed 4 bases at V and 1 base at J, with 10 bases between. The chain's CDR3 is CASSLTHKNTEAFF. Written as DNA, the CDR3 is TGTGCCAGCAGCCTTACTCATAAGAACACTGAAGCTTTCTTT.

Comments on this clone: Other nucleotide sequences in the sample specify the same CDR3. The chain combines TRBV7-2 with TRBJ1-1, with D hard to call. V was clipped by 5 bases and J by 1 base, with 8 bases between them. CDR1 is SGHTA and CDR2 is FQGNSA in the germline V gene. The CDR3 has 13 residues. The CDR3 region is CASSLGRNTEAFF. DNA of the CDR3: TGTGCCAGCAGCCTAGGTCGGAACACTGAAGCTTTCTTT.

The chain links TRBV9 to TRBJ1-3, with TRBD1 matching over 7 bases. The length of the CDR3 is 15 residues. Trimming removed 4 bases from V and 0 bases from J; junction bases left unmatched: 4. Germline CDR1 is SGDLS and CDR2 is YYNGEE. CDR3 DNA: TGTGCCAGCAGCCTACAGGGGAGCTCTGGAAACACCATATATTTT. This gives the protein CASSLQGSSGNTIYF.

The gene calls are TRBV6-5 and TRBJ1-5; D gene uncertain. CDR1 is MNHEY and CDR2 is SVGAGI in the germline V gene. This CDR3 has 15 residues. Trimming pared 5 bases from V and 4 bases from J, leaving 15 bases between. CDR3 sequence (DNA): TGTGCCAGCAGTCCACAGCTGGCTGGAAATCAGCCCCAGCATTTT. Amino acid sequence: CASSPQLAGNQPQHF.

This chain links TRBV6-4 with TRBJ2-1, with 9 bases matching TRBD2. The CDR3 covers 15 residues. V shed 9 bases, J shed 3 bases, and the junction held 9 bases outside the gene matches. CDR1 and CDR2 from the germline V gene are MRHNA and SNTAGT. CDR3 bases: TGTGCCAGTATGATAGCGGGAGCGTTCTACAATGAGCAGTTCTTC. It specifies CASMIAGAFYNEQFF.

The V and J genes are TRBV11-3 and TRBJ2-7; D gene ambiguous. V lost 1 base to trimming and J lost 2 bases, with 18 bases between them. Germline V CDR1 and CDR2: SGHNT, YENEEA. The length of the CDR3 is 17 residues. CDR3 residues: CASSLVYTRPFTYEQYF. The DNA of the CDR3 is TGTGCCAGCAGCTTAGTTTATACGAGACCCTTTACCTACGAGCAGTACTTC.

The J gene is TRBJ1-2, the V gene TRBV6-5; 8 nucleotides agree with TRBD1. V lost 2 bases to trimming and J lost 6 bases; unmatched junction nucleotides: 2. CDR3 length equals 13 residues. In germline, CDR1 is MNHEY, CDR2 SVGAGI. The CDR3 sequence: CASSYRTGHGYTF. The DNA of the CDR3 is TGTGCCAGCAGTTACCGGACAGGGCATGGCTACACCTTC.

The chain has TRBV12-5 and TRBJ1-4, with 8 bases fitting TRBD1. Germline CDR1 and CDR2: LGHNT and FRNRAP. CDR3 length: 11 residues. CDR3 in DNA: TGTGCCGGGACAGGCGCTGAAAAACTGTTTTTT. This sequence encodes CAGTGAEKLFF.

This chain uses TRBV10-3 with TRBJ1-1, with 7 bases that match TRBD1. V lost 10 bases, J lost 1 base, and 3 bases stayed unmatched. CDR3 length: 12 amino acids. CDR1 and CDR2 (germline): ENHRY, SYGVKD. CDR3 sequence: CASGTANTEAFF. The CDR3 coding sequence is TGTGCCAGCGGGACAGCGAACACTGAAGCTTTCTTT.

The genes are TRBV12-2 and TRBJ2-7; the table's D gene call, TRBD1, was not cross checked with the DNA. TRBV12-2 is assigned pseudogene status. The CDR3 loop spans 12 amino acids. The CDR3 DNA reads TGTGCAAGTCCCCAGGACAGTGCCAAGCAGTACTTC. It translates to CASPQDSAKQYF.

This sequence joins TRBV7-2 and TRBJ2-5; no clear D. Germline assignment: CDR1 SGHTA and CDR2 FQGNSA. V shed 1 base and J shed 5 bases, with 11 bases lying between them. There are 14 residues in the CDR3. For the CDR3, the DNA is TGTGCCAGCAGCTTAGACCCGGCGGAGGAGACCCAGTACTTC. It specifies CASSLDPAEETQYF.

The chain joins TRBV6-1 to TRBJ2-1; no clear D. Germline assignment: CDR1 MNHNS and CDR2 SASEGT. This CDR3 is built from 15 residues. V was clipped by 2 bases and J by 1 base, with 9 bases between them. The CDR3 DNA is TGTGCCAGCAGTGAATTTGAGGCTTCCTACAATGAGCAGTTCTTC. Translated: CASSEFEASYNEQFF.

This CDR3 is CASSLAMDTEAFF. The CDR3 DNA follows: TGTGCCAGCAGCTTAGCTATGGACACTGAAGCTTTCTTT. The chain is built from TRBV11-2 and TRBJ1-1, with D uncertain. Trimming stripped 1 base from V and 3 bases from J, with 6 bases between. Germline V gene sequence: CDR1 SGHAT, CDR2 FQNNGV. The CDR3 has 13 amino acids.

This chain's CDR3 is CASSLFPGATTDTQYF. CDR3 nucleotides: TGTGCCAGCAGTTTATTCCCCGGGGCCACCACAGATACGCAGTATTTT. This chain joins TRBV27 and TRBJ2-3; D tentatively reads TRBD1 or TRBD2 (5 bases each). CDR1 MNHEY and CDR2 SMNVEV come from the germline V gene (reference sequence). This CDR3 is built from 16 residues. V was shortened by 1 base and J by 2 bases, with 13 bases between the two germline ends.

V usage is TRBV11-2 and J usage is TRBJ2-7; D assignment may be TRBD1 or TRBD2 (6 bases each). The CDR3 is made up of 15 amino acids. Looked up from germline, CDR1 is SGHAT and CDR2 is FQNNGV. Trimming removed 4 bases at V and 3 bases at J, with 16 bases between. Here the CDR3 reads CASSSAARGVYEQYF. In nucleotides, the CDR3 is TGTGCCAGCAGCTCCGCGGCAAGGGGGGTCTACGAGCAGTACTTC.

The gene calls are TRBV6-5 and TRBJ2-5, with TRBD1 matching 10 bases. The V segment lost 0 bases and the J segment 4 bases; nucleotides outside the gene matches: 2. The CDR3 extends over 15 amino acids. The germline CDR1 and CDR2 sequences are MNHEY and SVGAGI. The CDR3: CASSYSRTGGETQYF. The CDR3 DNA follows: TGTGCCAGCAGTTACTCTCGGACAGGGGGAGAGACCCAGTACTTC.

This clone came up once. The CDR3 bases are TGTGCCAGCAGCCTCGAGGTAGCGGGAGTCGCCGAGCAGTACTTC. Its protein is CASSLEVAGVAEQYF. The rearrangement joins TRBV4-2 to TRBJ2-7; 9 nucleotides match TRBD2. CDR1 LGHNA and CDR2 YNFKEQ come from the germline V gene. With V trimmed by 4 bases and J by 6 bases, 10 bases remained unmatched. There are 15 residues in the CDR3.

This chain connects TRBV29-1 to TRBJ1-2, with a possible D match to TRBD1 (5 bases). CDR3 length: 13 residues. Germline V lookup: CDR1 SQVTM, CDR2 ANQGSEA. Between the trimmed V and J ends, which lost 6 bases and 6 bases, there was a span of 17 bases. CDR3 bases: TGCAGCGTAGGGTATCGGGGGGTGAATGGCTACACCTTC. This translates into CSVGYRGVNGYTF.

V gene TRBV18 combines with J gene TRBJ1-5; D remains unclear. Germline assignment: CDR1 KGHSH and CDR2 LQKENI. The CDR3 sequence is 13 residues long. The V end was cut by 3 bases, the J end by 3 bases, with 6 bases between. CDR3 DNA sequence: TGTGCCAGCTCACCCTCGACCAATCAGCCCCAGCATTTT. Encoded protein: CASSPSTNQPQHF.

The chain combines TRBV9 with TRBJ2-3, with TRBD2 matching over 11 bases. The CDR3 is made up of 15 amino acids. V gave up 4 bases and J gave up 5 bases; unmatched junction bases: 6. CDR1 is SGDLS, CDR2 YYNGEE, per germline. The CDR3 loop reads CASSLSGGAGDTQYF. The CDR3 DNA reads TGTGCCAGCAGCCTTAGCGGGGGGGCAGGAGATACGCAGTATTTT.

The chain combines TRBV6-5 with TRBJ1-1; D is ambiguous. Germline V gene sequence: CDR1 MNHEY, CDR2 SVGAGI. CDR3 length: 13 amino acids. V lost 11 bases and J lost 0, with 13 bases in between. The CDR3 spells CACRRRMNTEAFF. The DNA of the CDR3 is TGTGCCTGTCGTAGGAGGATGAACACTGAAGCTTTCTTT.

The chain joins TRBV2 to TRBJ1-2, with 12 bases that match TRBD1. The CDR3 sequence is 15 residues long. V dropped 5 bases and J dropped 4; count of bases not matched to a gene: 5. The germline CDR1 and CDR2 sequences are SNHLY and FYNNEI. CDR3 sequence reads: CASSSGTGGSYGYTF. The CDR3 region has the DNA TGTGCCAGCAGTTCCGGGACAGGGGGCTCCTATGGCTACACCTTC.

The table lists this clone with a few counts. The CDR3 loop reads CATRGSPGNTIYF. DNA for the CDR3: TGTGCCACAAGGGGGTCCCCTGGAAACACCATATATTTT. This chain links TRBV12-3 or TRBV12-4 with TRBJ1-3, with D perhaps TRBD1 (6 bases). The CDR3 extends over 13 amino acids. The V gene lost 10 bases and the J gene lost 2 bases, with 12 bases spanning the gap.

V is TRBV28 and J is TRBJ1-1, with 7 bases identical to TRBD1. The CDR3 consists of 15 residues. Per the germline V gene, CDR1 is MDHEN and CDR2 is SYDVKM. V shed 3 bases and J 0 bases; nucleotides not matched to a gene: 4. This CDR3 reads CASSFPTGMNTEAFF. Here the CDR3 DNA reads TGTGCCAGCAGTTTCCCGACAGGGATGAACACTGAAGCTTTCTTT. The whole variable domain, remainder taken from reference TRBV28 and TRBJ1-1, is DVKVTQSSRYLVKRTGEKVFLECVQDMDHENMFWYRQDPGLGLRLIYFSYDVKMKEKGDIPEGYSVSREKKERFSLILESASTNQTSMYLCASSFPTGMNTEAFFGQGTRLTVV.

The V and J genes are TRBV5-1 and TRBJ2-2, with 9 bases matching TRBD1. Germline CDR1 SGHRS, CDR2 YFSETQ. The CDR3 is 15 residues long. V lost 0 bases to trimming and J lost 6 bases; unmatched junction nucleotides: 3. DNA for the CDR3: TGCGCCAGCAGCTTGGTGGACAGGGGTTCCGGGGAGCTGTTTTTT. As protein: CASSLVDRGSGELFF.

This chain's CDR3 is CASSRGENQETQYF. As DNA, the CDR3 is TGTGCCAGCAGCAGGGGGGAAAACCAAGAGACCCAGTACTTC. J is TRBJ2-5 and V is TRBV25-1; D might be TRBD1 (7 bases). The CDR3 has 14 residues. Germline CDR1 reads MGHDK; CDR2 reads SYGVNS. The V end was cut by 6 bases, the J end by 0 bases, with 11 bases between.

The chain has TRBV29-1 and TRBJ2-1, with 11 nucleotides matching TRBD2. CDR3 length equals 14 residues. The V and J ends lost 4 bases and 6 bases, in that order; junction bases with no gene match: 5. Germline V gene lookup returns CDR1 SQVTM and CDR2 ANQGSEA. The CDR3, as DNA: TGCAGCGTTGCGCAACTAGCGGGAGTCAATGAGCAGTTCTTC. Amino acids: CSVAQLAGVNEQFF.

This clone was detected once. This rearrangement joins TRBV30 to TRBJ2-3; D call uncertain. The CDR3 totals 14 residues. V was trimmed by 0 bases and J by 0 bases, leaving 7 bases between them. Germline-derived CDR1 and CDR2 are GTSNPN and SVGIG (reference sequence). The CDR3 bases are TGTGCCTGGAGTGTACAAATAAGCACAGATACGCAGTATTTT. Encoded protein: CAWSVQISTDTQYF. The full variable domain, its missing parts supplied by reference TRBV30 and TRBJ2-3, is SQTIHQWPATLVQPVGSPLSLECTVEGTSNPNLYWYRQAAGRGLQLLFYSVGIGQISSEVPQNLSASRPQDRQFILSSKKLLLSDSGFYLCAWSVQISTDTQYFGPGTRLTVL.